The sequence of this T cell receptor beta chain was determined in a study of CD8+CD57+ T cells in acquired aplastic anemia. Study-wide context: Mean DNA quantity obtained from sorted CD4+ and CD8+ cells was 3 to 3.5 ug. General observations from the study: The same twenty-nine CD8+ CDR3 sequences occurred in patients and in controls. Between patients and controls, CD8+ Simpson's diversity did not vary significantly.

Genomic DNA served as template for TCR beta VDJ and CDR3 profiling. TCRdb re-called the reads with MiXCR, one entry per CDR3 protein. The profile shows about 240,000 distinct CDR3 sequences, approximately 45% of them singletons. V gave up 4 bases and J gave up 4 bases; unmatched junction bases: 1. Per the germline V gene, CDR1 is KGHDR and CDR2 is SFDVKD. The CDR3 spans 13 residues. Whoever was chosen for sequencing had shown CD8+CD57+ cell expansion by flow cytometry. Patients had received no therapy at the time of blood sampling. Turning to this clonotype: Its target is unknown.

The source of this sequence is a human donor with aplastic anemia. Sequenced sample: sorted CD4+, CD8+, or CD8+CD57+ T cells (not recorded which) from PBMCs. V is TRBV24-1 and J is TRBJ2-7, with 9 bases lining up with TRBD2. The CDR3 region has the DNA TGTGCCACCAGTGACAGCGGGGGGTACGAGCAGTACTTC. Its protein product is CATSDSGGYEQYF.